This T cell receptor beta chain was identified in a study of CD8 T cells in Susac syndrome. Germline assignment: CDR1 SGHAT and CDR2 FQNNGV. The CDR3 spans 14 residues. V was clipped by 3 bases and J by 5 bases; unmatched bases: 4. Study-level results: The number of individuals included in the study's TCR sequencing and HLA analysis was acknowledged as relatively small.

The RNA input was 0.5 to 1 ug, and it was reverse transcribed with random hexamers. Amplification of the TCR beta CDR3 was carried out by immunoSEQ multiplex PCR, which spanned a total of 54 Vbeta and 13 Jbeta segments. TCRdb fed the immunoSEQ multiplex PCR reads into MiXCR, producing one record per CDR3 protein. The table records about 210,000 distinct CDR3 sequences, 95% of them present only once. As to this clonotype: Its matching antigen is unknown.

TCR beta was sequenced from blood CD8+ and CD4+ T cells. Isolation of CD8+ and CD4+ T cells was performed negatively, whereas enrichment of TEMRA cells was done by FACS. V and J are TRBV11-2 and TRBJ1-2, with 9 bases identical to TRBD1. The TCR sequence derives from a human donor with multiple sclerosis. Sequenced: CD4+ T cells from PBMCs. DNA of the CDR3: TGTGCCAGCAGCTTGGGGACAGGGAAGTATGGCTACACCTTC. Amino acid sequence: CASSLGTGKYGYTF.